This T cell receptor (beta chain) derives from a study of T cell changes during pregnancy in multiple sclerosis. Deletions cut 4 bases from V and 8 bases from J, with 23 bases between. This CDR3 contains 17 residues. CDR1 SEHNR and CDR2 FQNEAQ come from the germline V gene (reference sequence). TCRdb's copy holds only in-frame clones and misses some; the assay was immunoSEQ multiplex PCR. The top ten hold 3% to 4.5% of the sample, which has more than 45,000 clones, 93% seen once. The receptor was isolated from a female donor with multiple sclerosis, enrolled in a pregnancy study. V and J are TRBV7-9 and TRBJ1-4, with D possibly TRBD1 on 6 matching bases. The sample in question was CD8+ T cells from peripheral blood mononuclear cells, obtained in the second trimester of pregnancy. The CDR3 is CASSSPSDRNAREKLFF. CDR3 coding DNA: TGTGCCAGCAGCTCGCCGTCGGACAGAAATGCTAGGGAAAAACTGTTTTTT.